These 27 T cell receptor beta chains originate from one sample sequenced in a study of cytomegalovirus exposure and HLA in healthy donors. The primer mix had 60 Vbeta and 13 Jbeta primers. The method was immunoSEQ multiplex PCR; TCRdb's version includes in-frame clones alone and lacks a portion of them. The table shows some 150,000 clones, with around 74% occurring only once. Sequencing was carried out using PBMCs. These receptors were obtained from a man younger than 30 in good health and CMV-seronegative.

J is TRBJ1-5 and V is TRBV4-3; weak D call: TRBD1 (5 bases). Trimming shortened V by 2 bases and J by 7 bases, and 21 bases separated the two germline ends. The germline V gene has CDR1 LGHNA and CDR2 YSLEER. The CDR3 spans 17 residues. Written as DNA, the CDR3 is TGCGCCAGCAGCCAACCTTACTTCAGGGTGTCGGAACAGCCCCAGCATTTT. This codes for CASSQPYFRVSEQPQHF.

The rearrangement links TRBV10-3 to TRBJ1-6; D call uncertain. Trimming removed 3 bases from V and 8 bases from J, with 8 bases in between. CDR3 length equals 13 residues. Germline CDR1 reads ENHRY; CDR2 reads SYGVKD. The CDR3, as DNA: TGTGCCATCAGTGATGAGAGCCATTCACCCCTCCACTTT. Amino acid sequence: CAISDESHSPLHF.

The J gene is TRBJ2-1, the V gene TRBV2, with D possibly being TRBD2 (5 bases). This CDR3 has 15 amino acids. The germline V gene has CDR1 SNHLY and CDR2 FYNNEI. Trimming took 6 bases from V and 6 from J, leaving 18 bases between them. CDR3 sequence reads: CASSAARTRGNEQFF. Written as DNA, the CDR3 is TGTGCCAGCAGCGCGGCCCGCACCCGGGGCAATGAGCAGTTCTTC.

The chain employs TRBV4-2 and TRBJ2-5; 11 positions match TRBD1. The CDR3 extends over 16 amino acids. Germline-derived CDR1 and CDR2 are LGHNA and YNFKEQ. J lost 5 bases, V lost 1 base, and 6 bases had no gene match. CDR3 in amino acids: CASSQGGTGGFETQYF. CDR3 nucleotides: TGTGCCAGCAGCCAAGGAGGGACAGGGGGATTCGAGACCCAGTACTTC.

This sequence joins TRBV9 and TRBJ2-3; no definite D call. There are 14 residues in the CDR3. In germline, CDR1 is SGDLS, CDR2 YYNGEE. V lost 0 bases, J lost 4 bases, and 9 bases lay in between. CDR3 loop: CASSVADFADTQYF. CDR3 coding DNA: TGTGCCAGCAGCGTAGCCGACTTTGCAGATACGCAGTATTTT.

Comment on this clone: The sample has other DNA sequences that encode this CDR3 too. This sequence joins TRBV6-5 and TRBJ2-6; D unclear. From germline, CDR1 is MNHEY and CDR2 SVGAGI. The CDR3 has 16 residues. V was clipped by 4 bases and J by 0 bases, with 10 bases between them. CDR3 protein: CASSSFGYSGANVLTF. CDR3 DNA sequence: TGTGCCAGCAGTTCTTTCGGGTACTCTGGGGCCAACGTCCTGACTTTC.

The chain links TRBV15 to TRBJ1-5; a weak D match, TRBD1 (5 bases). CDR1 and CDR2 (germline): LNHNV, YYDKDF (reference sequence). This CDR3 is built from 17 residues. The V and J ends lost 7 bases and 2 bases respectively, with 21 bases between them. The DNA for the CDR3 is TGTGCCACCACTCAAGACAGTCTGGGAAGGGGCAATCAGCCCCAGCATTTT. Protein product: CATTQDSLGRGNQPQHF.

The rearrangement joins TRBV5-1 to TRBJ2-1, with TRBD1 identical over 12 bases. Germline V CDR1 and CDR2: SGHRS, YFSETQ. With 4 bases clipped from V and 6 bases from J, the junction kept 5 bases outside the gene matches. The CDR3 extends over 15 amino acids. CDR3 bases: TGCGCCAGCAGCGAGGGACAGGGGGCGGCCAATGAGCAGTTCTTC. Its protein is CASSEGQGAANEQFF.

This rearrangement joins TRBV10-3 to TRBJ1-6; D is undetermined. V dropped 3 bases and J dropped 7 bases, with 13 bases sitting between them. This CDR3 has 15 amino acids. Germline lookup yields CDR1 ENHRY and CDR2 SYGVKD. This CDR3 is CAISETPGTNSPLHF. CDR3 nucleotides: TGTGCCATCAGTGAAACACCGGGAACGAATTCACCCCTCCACTTT.

Details on this clone: Its ends do not fully match the called genes, so a read error is possible. The chain employs TRBV18 and TRBJ2-4, with D unclear. Germline CDR1 is KGHSH and CDR2 is LQKENI. The CDR3 contains 17 residues. The CDR3, as DNA: TGTGCCAGCTCACCGAACTCTGGCAGGAAAGAAAAAAACAGTCAGTACTTC. It translates to CASSPNSGRKEKNSQYF.

The chain combines TRBV5-5 with TRBJ2-7, with 8 bases aligning to TRBD1. The CDR3 has 16 residues. Germline CDR1 and CDR2: SGHKS and YYEKEE (reference sequence). The V and J ends lost 5 bases and 0 bases, in that order; junction bases with no gene match: 10. The CDR3 nucleotides read TGTGCCAGCAGTCCGGAGATGACAGGGGTCTCCTACGAGCAGTACTTC. Translation: CASSPEMTGVSYEQYF.

The CDR3 nucleotides read TGCGCCAGCAGCCAAGATTTGGCAGCCGGGGGCTACACCTTC. Protein sequence: CASSQDLAAGGYTF. The rearrangement joins TRBV4-3 to TRBJ1-2; no clear D gene. This CDR3 is 14 amino acids long. Germline CDR1 is LGHNA and CDR2 is YSLEER. Trimming removed 0 bases at V and 8 bases at J, with 13 bases between.

The V call is TRBV29-1, the J call TRBJ2-5; D might be TRBD1 (6 bases). The V end was cut by 6 bases, the J end by 4 bases, with 18 bases between. This CDR3 comprises 14 residues. The germline V gene encodes CDR1 SQVTM and CDR2 ANQGSEA. CDR3 coding DNA: TGCAGCGTCGGGTCTACAGAGGGGGTAGAGACCCAGTACTTC. Translated, it gives CSVGSTEGVETQYF.

This clone was detected only once. This chain links TRBV6-6 with TRBJ2-7; a weak D match, TRBD1 (5 bases). Germline loops: CDR1 MNHNY, CDR2 SVGAGI (reference sequence). V dropped 5 bases and J dropped 2 bases, with 13 bases sitting between them. This CDR3 spans 14 amino acids. DNA for the CDR3: TGTGCCAGCAGTCCACACGACAGAGCCTACGAGCAGTACGTC. Protein sequence: CASSPHDRAYEQYV.

The chain carries TRBV5-1 and TRBJ1-6; no clear D gene. The length of the CDR3 is 13 residues. The germline V gene encodes CDR1 SGHRS and CDR2 YFSETQ. Trimming shortened V by 2 bases and J by 7 bases, and 7 bases separated the two germline ends. The CDR3 protein is CASSFGQNSPLHF. In nucleotides, the CDR3 is TGCGCCAGCAGCTTTGGCCAGAATTCACCCCTCCACTTT.

V gene TRBV28 combines with J gene TRBJ2-7; D may be TRBD2 (6 bases). Germline V gene data show CDR1 as MDHEN and CDR2 as SYDVKM. V lost 4 bases and J lost 2, with 15 bases in between. The CDR3 runs 15 residues. CDR3 in amino acids: CASSSPGLTTYEQYV. CDR3 sequence (DNA): TGTGCCAGCAGTTCTCCCGGACTAACTACCTACGAGCAGTACGTC.

This sequence joins TRBV5-1 and TRBJ2-2; 10 bases align to TRBD1. The germline V gene encodes CDR1 SGHRS and CDR2 YFSETQ. This CDR3 has 16 residues. Losses at the gene ends were 7 bases for V and 4 bases for J; bases not matched to a gene: 10. The CDR3 DNA sequence: TGCGCCAGCCGGAGAGCCGGGACAGGGGTCACCGGGGAGCTGTTTTTT. Encoded protein: CASRRAGTGVTGELFF.

V gene TRBV7-8 combines with J gene TRBJ2-7; tentative D call: TRBD1 (5 bases). V shed 0 bases and J shed 3 bases, with 6 bases lying between them. The CDR3 covers 13 residues. Germline-derived CDR1 and CDR2 are SGHVS and FQNEAQ. CDR3: CASSLAGHYEQYF. The CDR3 DNA reads as TGTGCCAGCAGCTTAGCGGGGCACTACGAGCAGTACTTC.

This rearrangement joins TRBV19 to TRBJ1-5; 7 positions agree with TRBD1. The CDR3 runs 15 residues. Germline V CDR1 and CDR2: LNHDA, SQIVND (reference sequence). V dropped 4 bases and J dropped 1; count of bases not matched to a gene: 4. CDR3 amino acids: CASSRKGASNQPQHF. The CDR3 nucleotides read TGTGCCAGTAGTAGGAAGGGGGCAAGCAATCAGCCCCAGCATTTT.

The rearrangement uses TRBV5-1 and TRBJ2-1; D is undetermined. CDR1 is SGHRS, CDR2 YFSETQ, per germline. Trimming left V 0 bases short and J 4 bases short, with 5 bases between. CDR3 length: 13 residues. The CDR3 reads CASSLGPYNEQFF. In DNA form, the CDR3 reads TGCGCCAGCAGCTTGGGGCCGTACAATGAGCAGTTCTTC.

The chain employs TRBV11-1 and TRBJ2-2; TRBD1 matches 11 bases. This CDR3 region has 15 residues. The ends lost 8 bases at V and 6 bases at J; junction bases unmatched: 8. Germline CDR1 is SGHAT and CDR2 is FQDESV (reference sequence). The CDR3 region is CASGRDRGFSGELFF. For the CDR3, the DNA is TGTGCCAGCGGAAGGGACAGGGGGTTTTCCGGGGAGCTGTTTTTT.

This chain uses TRBV2 with TRBJ2-7; the D gene is possibly TRBD2 (6 bases). This CDR3 contains 11 residues. The V end lost 3 bases, the J end lost 8 bases, and 8 bases lay between the germline ends. CDR1 and CDR2 from the germline V gene are SNHLY and FYNNEI. DNA of the CDR3: TGTGCCAGCAGTGAGGGGGGTAAGCAGTACGTC. It encodes CASSEGGKQYV.

This clone occurred once. V gene TRBV5-1 combines with J gene TRBJ1-5; D uncertain. V was pared by 0 bases and J by 0 bases, with 7 bases between. Germline V gene lookup returns CDR1 SGHRS and CDR2 YFSETQ. This CDR3 is built from 15 residues. As DNA, the CDR3 is TGCGCCAGCAGCTTGGGTACAAATAGCAATCAGCCCCAGCATTTT. Translation: CASSLGTNSNQPQHF.

The V call is TRBV5-5, the J call TRBJ2-3; TRBD1 matches at 9 bases. J lost 1 base, V lost 2 bases, and 2 bases had no gene match. The germline gives CDR1 SGHKS, CDR2 YYEKEE (reference sequence). The CDR3 has 15 amino acids. The CDR3 bases are TGTGCCAGCAGCTTCTGGACAGGGGGCACAGATACGCAGTATTTT. It specifies CASSFWTGGTDTQYF.

The chain employs TRBV5-1 and TRBJ1-1; D is uncertain. The germline gives CDR1 SGHRS, CDR2 YFSETQ. V lost 0 bases and J 4 bases, leaving 7 bases between the germline ends. This CDR3 spans 13 amino acids. In nucleotides, the CDR3 is TGCGCCAGCAGCTTGGGCAGAGGCACTGAAGCTTTCTTT. Its protein is CASSLGRGTEAFF.

The chain employs TRBV18 and TRBJ1-5, with 9 bases fitting TRBD1. Germline V lookup: CDR1 KGHSH, CDR2 LQKENI. The CDR3 has 14 amino acids. With V trimmed by 5 bases and J by 4 bases, 3 bases remained unmatched. The CDR3 protein is CASSAGQGNQPQHF. In nucleotides, the CDR3 is TGTGCCAGCTCAGCGGGACAGGGAAATCAGCCCCAGCATTTT.

V and J are TRBV15 and TRBJ1-4, with unresolved D. V lost 3 bases and J lost 8, with 13 bases in between. The CDR3 loop spans 14 amino acids. Germline CDR1 LNHNV, CDR2 YYDKDF (reference sequence). The CDR3 region is CATSREVSGEKLFF. The CDR3 nucleotides are TGTGCCACCAGCAGGGAAGTCTCGGGGGAAAAACTGTTTTTT.